Sequencing of this T cell receptor (beta chain) was carried out in a study of vaccination effects on CD4 cells after COVID-19. Study-level findings and limits: By a late point after vaccination, infection- and vaccine-induced clones had shrunk markedly through clonal contraction.

Pools of viral peptides were used by the ViraFEST assay to expand antigen-specific CD4+ T cells ahead of sequencing. It was after 10 days of culture that CD4+ T cells were isolated. Vaccinated recipients, who were negative for nucleocapsid antibodies, had no history of SARS-CoV-2 infection. The CDR3 sequence is 15 residues long. The V end lost 0 bases, the J end lost 2 bases, and 9 bases lay between the germline ends. The germline CDR1 and CDR2 sequences are LGHNA and YSLEER. Profiling relied on immunoSEQ multiplex PCR, and the TCRdb table lists in-frame clones only, not all of them. The repertoire has around 60,000 clones, 60% to 80% of them found once; the top ten carry about 3%. With regard to this clone: Its antigen remains unknown.

Sample: CD4+ T cells from PBMCs cultured with HCoV-NL63 spike peptides, taken before COVID-19 vaccination. This chain links TRBV4-3 with TRBJ2-3; D is unclear. This receptor was identified in a human donor who received a COVID-19 vaccine. The CDR3 DNA reads TGCGCCAGCAGCCAAGAAAACAGACCCACAGATACGCAGTATTTT. This codes for CASSQENRPTDTQYF.